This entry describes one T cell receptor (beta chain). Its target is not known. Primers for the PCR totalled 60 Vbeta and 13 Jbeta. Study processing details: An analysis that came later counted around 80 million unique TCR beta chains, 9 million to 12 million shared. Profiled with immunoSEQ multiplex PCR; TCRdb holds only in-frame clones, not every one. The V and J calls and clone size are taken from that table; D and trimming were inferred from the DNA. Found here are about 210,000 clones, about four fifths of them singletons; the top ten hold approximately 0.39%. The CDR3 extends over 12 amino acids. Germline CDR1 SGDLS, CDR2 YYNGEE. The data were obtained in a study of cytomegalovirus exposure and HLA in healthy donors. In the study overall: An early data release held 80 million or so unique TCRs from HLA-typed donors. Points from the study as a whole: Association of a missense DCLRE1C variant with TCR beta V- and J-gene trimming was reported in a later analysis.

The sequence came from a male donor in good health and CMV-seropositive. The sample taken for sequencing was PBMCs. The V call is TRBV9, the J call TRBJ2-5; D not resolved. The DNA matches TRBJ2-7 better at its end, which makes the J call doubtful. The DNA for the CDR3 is TGTGCCAGCAGCGGTAGCTCCTACGAGCAGTACTTC. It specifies CASSGSSYEQYF.